This T cell receptor beta chain was sequenced for a study of blood T cells in healthy people across ages. General study results and limits: It was not known whether donors were CMV positive (a possible confounder of expanded clonotype changes).

Germline CDR1 SGHVS, CDR2 FNYEAQ. The CDR3 runs 14 residues. Losses at the gene ends were 5 bases for V and 10 bases for J; bases not matched to a gene: 11. A second PCR of about 7 to 12 cycles used a sample-barcoded 5' primer and a J-beta primer mix. Through a template-switch adaptor with 12 random nucleotides, each cDNA molecule received a tag. From the 5' RACE reads, TCRdb called clonotypes with MiXCR, one entry per CDR3 protein. Found here are roughly 900,000 distinct CDR3 sequences, 29% of them singletons; the top ten hold around 15%. This clonotype was detected ten times or more. Its cognate antigen is unknown.

This receptor was obtained from a woman over 75 in good health. The V call is TRBV7-6, the J call TRBJ2-1; 7 bases fit TRBD2. The sequenced sample consisted of blood. In nucleotides, the CDR3 is TGTGCCAGCAGCCCACAGATCCGGGGGGTCGAGCAGTTCTTC. This sequence encodes CASSPQIRGVEQFF.